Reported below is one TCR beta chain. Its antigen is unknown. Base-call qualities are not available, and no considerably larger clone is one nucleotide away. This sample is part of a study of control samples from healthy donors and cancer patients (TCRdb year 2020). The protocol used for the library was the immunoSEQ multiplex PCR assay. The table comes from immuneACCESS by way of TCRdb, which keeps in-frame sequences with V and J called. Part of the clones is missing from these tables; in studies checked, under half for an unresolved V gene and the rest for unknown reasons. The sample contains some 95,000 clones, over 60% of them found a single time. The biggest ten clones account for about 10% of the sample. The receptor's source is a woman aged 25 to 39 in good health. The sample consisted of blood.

This receptor has the CDR3 CASRKKGRGKWNSNEQFF. In nucleotides, the sequence is TGCGCCAGCCGGAAGAAGGGCAGGGGGAAATGGAACAGCAATGAGCAGTTCTTC. This receptor chain uses TRBV5-1 and TRBJ2-1, with 7 junctional bases fitting TRBD1. From cysteine to phenylalanine, the CDR3 is 18 amino acids long. Only the CDR3 region is kept as DNA, spanning 54 bases read in frame from base 1. CDR1 and CDR2, per the germline V gene, are SGHRS and YFSETQ. V has 7 bases trimmed and J has 6 bases trimmed; junction bases matching no gene number 22.